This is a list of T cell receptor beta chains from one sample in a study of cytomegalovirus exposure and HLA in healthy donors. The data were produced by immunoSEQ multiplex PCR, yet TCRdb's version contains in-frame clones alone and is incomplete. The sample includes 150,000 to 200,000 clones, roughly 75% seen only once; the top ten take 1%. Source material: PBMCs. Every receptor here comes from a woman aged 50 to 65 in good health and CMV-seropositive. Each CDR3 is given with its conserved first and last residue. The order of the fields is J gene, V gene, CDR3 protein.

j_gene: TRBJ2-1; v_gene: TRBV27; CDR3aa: CASSQKTGVANEQFF
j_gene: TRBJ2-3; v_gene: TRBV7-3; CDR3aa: CASSLGEDTQYF
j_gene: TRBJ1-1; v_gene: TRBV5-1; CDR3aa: CASSFTDSGRNTEAFF
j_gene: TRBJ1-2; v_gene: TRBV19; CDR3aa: CASSIDPSYGYTF
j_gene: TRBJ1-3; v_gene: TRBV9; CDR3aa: CASSVEGASGNTIYF
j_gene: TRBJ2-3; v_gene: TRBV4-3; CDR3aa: CASSLRWGVQGTQYF
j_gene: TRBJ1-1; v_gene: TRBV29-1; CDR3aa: CSAPDRGSAEAFF
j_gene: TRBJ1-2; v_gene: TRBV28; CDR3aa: CASSFSDRVAGGYTF
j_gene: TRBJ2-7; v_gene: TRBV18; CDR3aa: CASSPPWDTLLYEQYF
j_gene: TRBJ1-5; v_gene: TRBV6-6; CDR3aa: CASSYAAEQPQHF
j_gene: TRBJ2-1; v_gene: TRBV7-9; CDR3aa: CASSLEGLAGGYNEQFF
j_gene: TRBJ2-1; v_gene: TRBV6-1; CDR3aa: CASRHFDEQFF
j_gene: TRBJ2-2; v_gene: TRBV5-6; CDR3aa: CASSTLASWNTGELFF
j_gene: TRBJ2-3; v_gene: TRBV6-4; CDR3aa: CASSPDRTDTQYF
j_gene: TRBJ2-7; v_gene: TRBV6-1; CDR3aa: CASSRDWPQEQYF
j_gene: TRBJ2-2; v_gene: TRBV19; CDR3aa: CASSLLPGADGELFF
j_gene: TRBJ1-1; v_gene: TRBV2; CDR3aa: CASSDDITEAFF
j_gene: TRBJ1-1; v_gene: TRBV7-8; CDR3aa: CASSLGASNTEAFF
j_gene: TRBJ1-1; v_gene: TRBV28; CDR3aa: CASSSSNTEAFF
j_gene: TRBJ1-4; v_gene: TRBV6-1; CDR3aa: CASREPGAGEKLFF
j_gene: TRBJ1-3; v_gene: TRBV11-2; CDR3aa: CASRQQGFGNTIYF
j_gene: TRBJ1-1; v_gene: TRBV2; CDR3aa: CASKRAPEDTEAFF
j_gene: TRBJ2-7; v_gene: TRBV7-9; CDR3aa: CASTAGVRTYEQYF
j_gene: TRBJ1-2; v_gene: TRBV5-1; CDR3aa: CASSFGQGQGYTF
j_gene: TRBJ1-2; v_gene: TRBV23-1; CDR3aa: CASSRKGDGYTF
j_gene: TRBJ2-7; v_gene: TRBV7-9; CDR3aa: CASSLGSWSEQYF
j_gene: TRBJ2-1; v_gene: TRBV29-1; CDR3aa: CSVDPRQGASSNEQFF
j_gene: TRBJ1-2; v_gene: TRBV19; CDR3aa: CASSYGAGAAYGYTF
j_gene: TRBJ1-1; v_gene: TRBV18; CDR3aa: CASSPTGGTTEAFF
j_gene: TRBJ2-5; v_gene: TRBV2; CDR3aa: CASSEGDRASETQYF
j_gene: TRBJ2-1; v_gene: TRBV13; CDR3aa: CASSPQFNEQFF
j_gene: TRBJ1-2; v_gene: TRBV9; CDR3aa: CASSAGQGNYGYTF
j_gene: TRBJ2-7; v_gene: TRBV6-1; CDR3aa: CASSQAGTKSYEQYF
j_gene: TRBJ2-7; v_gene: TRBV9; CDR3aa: CASSVEGGEGSYEQYF
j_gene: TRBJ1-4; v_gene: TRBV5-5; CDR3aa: CASSMGTGRSEKLFF
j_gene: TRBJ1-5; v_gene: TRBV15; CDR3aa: CATSSPGGGDSNQPQHF
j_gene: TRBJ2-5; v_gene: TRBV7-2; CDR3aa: CASSLGQGARETQYF
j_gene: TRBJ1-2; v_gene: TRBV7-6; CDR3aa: CASSALQGAEYGYTF
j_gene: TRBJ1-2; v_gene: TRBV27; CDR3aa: CASSYLGQGVWGYTF
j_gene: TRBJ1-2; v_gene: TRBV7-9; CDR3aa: CSSSPDSNYGYTF
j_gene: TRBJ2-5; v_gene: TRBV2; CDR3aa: CASSELGATETQYF
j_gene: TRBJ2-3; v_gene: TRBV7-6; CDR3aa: CASSVLQAGVTDTQYF
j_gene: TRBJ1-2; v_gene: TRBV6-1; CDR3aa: CASSAEIGAVNGYTF
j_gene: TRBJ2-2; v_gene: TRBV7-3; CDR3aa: CASRPGNTGGLFF
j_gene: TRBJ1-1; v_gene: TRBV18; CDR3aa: CASSPSMNTEAFF
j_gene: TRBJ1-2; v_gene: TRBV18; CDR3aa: CASSPRDRGQANYGYTF
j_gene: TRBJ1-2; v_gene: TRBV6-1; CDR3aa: CASSRDSSPSYGYTF
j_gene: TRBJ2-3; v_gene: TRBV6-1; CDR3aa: CASSRGSYTDTQYF
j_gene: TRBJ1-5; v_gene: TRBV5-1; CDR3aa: CASSLEGYSNQPQHF
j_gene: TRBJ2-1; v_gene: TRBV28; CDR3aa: CASSRTGKKLGEQFF
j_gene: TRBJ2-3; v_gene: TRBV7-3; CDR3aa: CASSLLGPAGGRPDTQYF
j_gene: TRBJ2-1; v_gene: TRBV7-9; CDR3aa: CASSLFPQAGNEQFF
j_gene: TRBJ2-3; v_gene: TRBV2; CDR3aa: CASKDRAFDTDTQYF
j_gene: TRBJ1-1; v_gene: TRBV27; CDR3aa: CASSSFSDRRKAFF
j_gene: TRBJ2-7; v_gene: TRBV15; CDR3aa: CATSRGTLTGPARSAEQYF
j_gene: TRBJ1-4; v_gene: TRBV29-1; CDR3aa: CSVRTGGYEKLFF
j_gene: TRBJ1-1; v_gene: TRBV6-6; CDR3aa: CASSRTVNTEAFF
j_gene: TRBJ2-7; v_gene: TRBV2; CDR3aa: CASSWGGDSSYEQYF
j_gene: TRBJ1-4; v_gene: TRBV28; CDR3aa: CASSLDRGREKLFF
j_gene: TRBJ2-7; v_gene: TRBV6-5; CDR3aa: CASSYSVQGPYEQYF